These T cell receptor beta chains were read from a single sample in a study of response to subunit inactivated influenza vaccine. TCRdb itself ran the RT-PCR reads through MiXCR, one entry per CDR3 protein. The repertoire holds 550,000 to 650,000 distinct CDR3 sequences, with 10% to 15% as singletons. The specimen was PBMCs from blood, collected on the day of vaccination. The receptors were gathered from a man aged 50-59 years who received an inactivated influenza vaccine. CDR3s include the opening cysteine and the closing phenylalanine or tryptophan. The D gene is left open where the match is weak.

d_gene | j_gene | v_gene | CDR3aa
TRBD2 | TRBJ2-3 | TRBV5-1 | CASSRLADTDTQYF
TRBD1 | TRBJ2-6 | TRBV7-2 | CASSLGGTVSGANVLTF
- | TRBJ2-1 | TRBV29-1 | CSVRTGANEQFF
- | TRBJ2-7 | TRBV9 | CASSVDPSGGLGEQYF
TRBD1 | TRBJ2-1 | TRBV4-3 | CASSQATGVNNEQFF
TRBD2 | TRBJ2-7 | TRBV6-1 | CASRLTSGSSYEQYF
- | TRBJ2-6 | TRBV10-3 | CASRVAGANVLTF
TRBD2 | TRBJ2-1 | TRBV4-2 | CASSQAQGLAGINEQFF
- | TRBJ2-1 | TRBV5-1 | CASSLAVGAGVAYNEQFF
TRBD2 | TRBJ2-5 | TRBV2 | CASSGTSGLTQETQYF
- | TRBJ2-7 | TRBV7-2 | CASSLNPGSYEQYF
TRBD2 | TRBJ2-1 | TRBV11-2 | CASSLSGKYNEQFF
TRBD1 | TRBJ1-1 | TRBV6-1 | CASSLTGAWTEAFF
- | TRBJ2-1 | TRBV6-2/TRBV6-3 | CASSYSPGSSYNEQFF
TRBD1 | TRBJ1-5 | TRBV6-2/TRBV6-3 | CASSYSAGTAPNQPQHF
TRBD1 | TRBJ1-5 | TRBV19 | CASSTGTGYSNQPQHF
TRBD2 | TRBJ2-7 | TRBV7-2 | CASSARTSTYEQYF
- | TRBJ2-7 | TRBV5-6 | CASSPLYSDSYEQYF
- | TRBJ2-1 | TRBV12-3/TRBV12-4 | CASSLMARVGEQFF
- | TRBJ2-1 | TRBV7-9 | CASTLVGNEQFF
- | TRBJ2-1 | TRBV19 | CASKWGNEQFF
- | TRBJ1-2 | TRBV12-3/TRBV12-4 | CASSPRDTFYGYTF
TRBD1 | TRBJ1-2 | TRBV30 | CAWSPTGPFYGYTF
- | TRBJ2-1 | TRBV12-3/TRBV12-4 | CASSSSRNNEQFF
- | TRBJ2-7 | TRBV7-8 | CASSLPGPGVYEQYF
- | TRBJ2-1 | TRBV5-6 | CASGLNEQFF
TRBD1 | TRBJ2-1 | TRBV5-1 | CASSGDSGYNEQFF
TRBD2 | TRBJ2-3 | TRBV4-2 | CASSQEGLAGVDTQYF
TRBD2 | TRBJ2-1 | TRBV30 | CAWSAASGAYNEQFF
TRBD2 | TRBJ2-7 | TRBV5-1 | CASSPGGGRALYEQYF
- | TRBJ2-1 | TRBV6-1 | CASRTAQGAYNEQFF
- | TRBJ2-7 | TRBV5-4 | CASSGDYEQYF
TRBD1 | TRBJ2-5 | TRBV5-1 | CASTLRTGNIETQYF
TRBD2 | TRBJ2-1 | TRBV18 | CASSPSSGGAVYNEQFF
- | TRBJ1-5 | TRBV11-2 | CASSLAVTAPQHF
TRBD1 | TRBJ2-1 | TRBV7-2 | CASSLVGRAGGNEQFF
- | TRBJ1-5 | TRBV28 | CASSLQKPQPQHF
TRBD2 | TRBJ2-2 | TRBV6-1 | CAAKPGLAGGKNTGELFF
- | TRBJ1-3 | TRBV10-3 | CAISQYPGTSASFSGNTIYF
TRBD1 | TRBJ2-7 | TRBV7-2 | CASSTRDRGHEQYF
- | TRBJ2-7 | TRBV5-1 | CASSLATGPSYEQYF
- | TRBJ1-5 | TRBV9 | CASSVGLGPESQPQHF
- | TRBJ2-1 | TRBV28 | CASSLPTIGGRSRDEQFF
- | TRBJ2-5 | TRBV12-3/TRBV12-4 | CASSLITGRQETQYF